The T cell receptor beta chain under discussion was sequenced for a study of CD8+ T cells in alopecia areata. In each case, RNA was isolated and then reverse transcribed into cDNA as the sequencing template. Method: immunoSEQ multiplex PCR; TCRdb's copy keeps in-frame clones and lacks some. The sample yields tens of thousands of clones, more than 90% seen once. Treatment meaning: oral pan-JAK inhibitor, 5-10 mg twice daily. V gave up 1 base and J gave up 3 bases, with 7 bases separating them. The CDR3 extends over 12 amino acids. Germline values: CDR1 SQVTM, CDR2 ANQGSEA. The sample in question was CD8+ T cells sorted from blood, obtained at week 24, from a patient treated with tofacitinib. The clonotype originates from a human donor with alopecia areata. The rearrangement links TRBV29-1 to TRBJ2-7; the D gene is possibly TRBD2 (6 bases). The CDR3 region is CSVEAGGYEQYF. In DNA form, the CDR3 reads TGCAGCGTTGAAGCCGGGGGCTACGAGCAGTACTTC.